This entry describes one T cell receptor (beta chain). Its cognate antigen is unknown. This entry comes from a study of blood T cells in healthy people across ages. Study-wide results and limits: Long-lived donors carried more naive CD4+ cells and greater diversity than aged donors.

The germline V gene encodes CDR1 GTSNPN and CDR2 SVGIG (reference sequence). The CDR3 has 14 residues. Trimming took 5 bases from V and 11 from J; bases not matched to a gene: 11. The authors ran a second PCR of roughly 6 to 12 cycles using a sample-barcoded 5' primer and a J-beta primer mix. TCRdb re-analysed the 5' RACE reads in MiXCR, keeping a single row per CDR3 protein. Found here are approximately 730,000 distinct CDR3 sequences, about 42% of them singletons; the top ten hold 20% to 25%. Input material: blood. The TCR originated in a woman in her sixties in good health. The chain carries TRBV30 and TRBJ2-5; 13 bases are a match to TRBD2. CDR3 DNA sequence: TGTGCCTGGGATACTAGCGGGGGGGACAATGAGCAGTACTTC. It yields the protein CAWDTSGGDNEQYF.